This T cell receptor (beta chain) was captured by sequencing in a study of T cell repertoires in cytomegalovirus infection. TCRdb processed the reads anew with MiXCR; each CDR3 protein has one entry. The sample includes 400,000 to 600,000 distinct CDR3 sequences, 40% to 50% of them seen just once. Trimming removed 3 bases at V and 6 bases at J, with 17 bases between. The CDR3 consists of 15 residues. Study-level findings and limits: CMV carriers with the relevant HLA were identified by cumulative public TCR beta family frequency. Across the ex vivo response, the dominant clonotypes were HLA-C-restricted CMV-specific TCR beta clonotypes.

In regard to this clonotype: Its antigen is still unknown.

This TCR came from a human donor in good health (CMV status not recorded). Some clones in this sample may be carry-over from other donors' samples. The rearrangement joins TRBV12-3 or TRBV12-4 to TRBJ1-1, with D possibly TRBD1 on 5 matching bases. The sequenced sample was cultured PBMCs, obtained from culture after CMV antigen stimulation. The CDR3 coding sequence is TGTGCCAGCAGTTTGAAGGGACTAGGTTTGGCTGAAGCTTTCTTT. Translated, it gives CASSLKGLGLAEAFF.